This T cell receptor (beta chain) was found in a study of T-cell memory formation after mild COVID-19. As for the study in general: TCR clusters showed largely donor specificity.

TCRdb passed the 5' RACE reads through MiXCR, listing each CDR3 protein once. The profile shows roughly 130,000 distinct CDR3 sequences, about 6% of them singletons. As for this clonotype: Its target is unknown.

CDR1 and CDR2 (germline): LNHNV, YYDKDF (reference sequence). This CDR3 comprises 16 residues. V shed 1 base and J shed 1 base, with 10 bases lying between them. Findings and caveats of the study: Mainly in CM and EM were contracting CD4+ clones; CD8+ were in EMRA.

The chain uses TRBV15 and TRBJ2-2; the D gene is possibly TRBD2 (6 bases). The TCR comes from an adult woman who had mild COVID-19 (a few samples of this study predate the infection). Cell type and time point are not known. Sequencing was carried out using PBMCs or a T cell subset sorted from them (not recorded which). As DNA, the CDR3 is TGTGCCACCAGCAGAGTTGCGGGGCTGAACACCGGGGAGCTGTTTTTT. It yields the protein CATSRVAGLNTGELFF.